The clone carrying this T cell receptor (beta chain) was counted between two and nine times. TCRdb reprocessed the 5' RACE reads via MiXCR and lists one record per CDR3 protein. The data contain 640,000 or so distinct CDR3 sequences, around 5.7% of them seen just once; the ten biggest clones take up 1.5% to 2%. The J segment lost 6 bases and the V segment lost 6 bases, leaving 5 bases of the junction unmatched. CDR3 length: 13 amino acids. These data belong to a study of identical twins. The receptor was derived from a young man in good health. Sequencing was carried out using naive T cells sorted from blood. The rearrangement links TRBV12-3 or TRBV12-4 to TRBJ2-3, with 8 positions matching TRBD1. The CDR3 DNA sequence: TGTGCCAGCAGGGACAGGGTCGGGGATACGCAGTATTTT. Its translation is CASRDRVGDTQYF.